The 30 T cell receptor beta chains below come from one sample, sequenced in a study of blood T cell repertoires in COVID-19. Clones were read by immunoSEQ multiplex PCR, and TCRdb kept only the in-frame ones, dropping some. The profile shows fewer than 300,000 clones, 80% to 95% of them singletons. The sample was PBMCs or T cells enriched from blood (not recorded which). The receptors stem from a young woman who had recovered from COVID-19.

The chain recombines TRBV27 with TRBJ1-2, with a weak D call TRBD1 (5 bases). Germline lookup yields CDR1 MNHEY and CDR2 SMNVEV (reference sequence). The CDR3 contains 14 residues. Trimming took off 0 bases at V and 4 bases at J, with 9 bases between the two ends. As DNA, the CDR3 is TGTGCCAGCAGTTTATCGGGGACTGCCTATGGCTACACCTTC. Protein product: CASSLSGTAYGYTF.

V and J are TRBV7-2 and TRBJ2-3, with 9 bases matching TRBD2. V shed 1 base, J shed 5 bases, and the junction held 1 base outside the gene matches. CDR1 SGHTA and CDR2 FQGNSA come from the germline V gene. This CDR3 is 14 amino acids long. This CDR3 reads CASSLGAGGDTQYF. CDR3 DNA: TGTGCCAGCAGCTTAGGAGCGGGAGGAGATACGCAGTATTTT.

CDR3 loop: CASSVGTSGRLEQFF. In DNA form, the CDR3 reads TGTGCCAGCAGCGTCGGGACTAGCGGGAGACTTGAGCAGTTCTTC. The chain links TRBV7-2 to TRBJ2-1; 14 bases match TRBD2. V shed 5 bases, J shed 9 bases, and the junction held 6 bases outside the gene matches. Germline values: CDR1 SGHTA, CDR2 FQGNSA. CDR3 length: 15 residues.

This chain connects TRBV6-4 to TRBJ2-1, with 9 bases identical to TRBD1. Germline trimming cut 6 bases from V and 3 bases from J; bases unmatched to any gene: 6. Germline V gene lookup returns CDR1 MRHNA and CDR2 SNTAGT. The CDR3 extends over 15 amino acids. For the CDR3, the DNA is TGTGCCAGCAGGAAGGACAGGGGATTCTACAATGAGCAGTTCTTC. Translating gives CASRKDRGFYNEQFF.

This clone was detected ten times or more. The chain carries TRBV5-1 and TRBJ1-5, with TRBD1 as a possible D gene (5 bases). This CDR3 region has 15 residues. V was pared by 2 bases and J by 2 bases, with 11 bases between. The germline CDR1 and CDR2 sequences are SGHRS and YFSETQ. CDR3 DNA: TGCGCCAGCAGCTTTAGCGGGGGAGGCAATCAGCCCCAGCATTTT. It yields the protein CASSFSGGGNQPQHF.

The rearrangement uses TRBV18 and TRBJ1-1; D might be TRBD1 (5 bases). The germline V gene has CDR1 KGHSH and CDR2 LQKENI. V lost 4 bases to trimming and J lost 0 bases, with 18 bases between them. This CDR3 is built from 17 residues. CDR3 protein: CASSQKTFRALNTEAFF. The CDR3 nucleotides are TGTGCCAGCTCACAAAAGACATTCAGGGCTCTGAACACTGAAGCTTTCTTT.

The chain combines TRBV5-5 with TRBJ1-2; 9 bases line up with TRBD1. V lost 0 bases and J lost 6; bases outside the gene matches: 9. The CDR3 has 16 residues. From germline, CDR1 is SGHKS and CDR2 YYEKEE (reference sequence). The CDR3 is CASSLGDRAKLDGYTF. DNA for the CDR3: TGTGCCAGCAGCTTGGGGGACAGGGCTAAGTTGGATGGCTACACCTTC. Full variable domain (outside the CDR3, taken from reference TRBV5-5 and TRBJ1-2): DAGVTQSPTHLIKTRGQQVTLRCSPISGHKSVSWYQQVLGQGPQFIFQYYEKEERGRGNFPDRFSARQFPNYSSELNVNALLLGDSALYLCASSLGDRAKLDGYTFGSGTRLTVV.

The chain carries TRBV4-1 and TRBJ2-5; 14 positions agree with TRBD2. Trimming cost V 2 bases and J 4 bases; bases outside gene matches: 3. The CDR3 runs 16 residues. Germline CDR1 MGHRA, CDR2 YSYEKL. CDR3 sequence reads: CASSQTGTSGRETQYF. The DNA for the CDR3 is TGCGCCAGCAGCCAAACCGGGACTAGCGGGAGAGAGACCCAGTACTTC.

This clone turned up a few times. The V call is TRBV29-1, the J call TRBJ1-2, with D possibly being TRBD1 (5 bases). V was pared by 6 bases and J by 3 bases, with 14 bases between. The CDR3 is 13 residues long. Looked up from germline, CDR1 is SQVTM and CDR2 is ANQGSEA. Here the CDR3 reads CSVGRGIDYGYTF. The CDR3 DNA follows: TGCAGCGTCGGAAGGGGCATTGACTATGGCTACACCTTC.

V and J are TRBV7-9 and TRBJ2-1; 7 positions agree with TRBD2. V shed 5 bases, J shed 4 bases, and the junction held 11 bases outside the gene matches. CDR3 length: 16 amino acids. The germline V gene encodes CDR1 SEHNR and CDR2 FQNEAQ (reference sequence). The CDR3 DNA follows: TGTGCCAGCAGCCCAAGGAGCGGGGAGCTGTACAATGAGCAGTTCTTC. It codes for CASSPRSGELYNEQFF.

The rearrangement joins TRBV3-1 (or the pseudogene TRBV3-2) to TRBJ1-5; 10 bases are a match to TRBD1. The CDR3 consists of 17 residues. Trimming at V came to 10 bases and at J to 0 bases, leaving 12 bases not matched to a gene. The germline gives CDR1 LGHDT, CDR2 YNNKEL (reference sequence). CDR3 DNA sequence: TGTGCCATACTTGAGTGGGGACAGGGGTATAGCAATCAGCCCCAGCATTTT. As protein: CAILEWGQGYSNQPQHF.

V and J are TRBV5-1 and TRBJ2-1, with a possible D match to TRBD2 (5 bases). CDR1 is SGHRS and CDR2 is YFSETQ in the germline V gene. Trimming stripped 4 bases from V and 1 base from J, with 12 bases between. The CDR3 contains 15 residues. The CDR3 sequence is CASSPGVASYNEQFF. DNA for the CDR3: TGCGCCAGCAGCCCCGGGGTAGCGTCCTACAATGAGCAGTTCTTC.

The chain employs TRBV28 and TRBJ2-2, with TRBD2 matching 8 bases. CDR1 MDHEN and CDR2 SYDVKM come from the germline V gene. Trimming took 7 bases from V and 7 from J; bases not matched to a gene: 11. The CDR3 length is 15 residues. In DNA, the CDR3 is TGTGCCAGCATAGAGAGCGGGAGATTTAACGGGGAGCTGTTTTTT. It specifies CASIESGRFNGELFF.

V gene TRBV12-3 or TRBV12-4 combines with J gene TRBJ1-5; possible D gene TRBD1, 5 bases. The CDR3 is 13 residues long. V lost 3 bases and J 7 bases, leaving 10 bases between the germline ends. The DNA of the CDR3 is TGTGCCAGCAGTTTTGACAGTGGGCAGCCCCAGCATTTT. Translating gives CASSFDSGQPQHF.

The chain recombines TRBV9 with TRBJ2-2, with D perhaps matching TRBD1 (6 bases). The V end lost 0 bases, the J end lost 8 bases, and 11 bases lay between the germline ends. CDR3 length equals 14 residues. Germline V lookup: CDR1 SGDLS, CDR2 YYNGEE. The CDR3 nucleotides are TGTGCCAGCAGCGTAGCCAGGGGCACGGGGGAGCTGTTTTTT. Its translation: CASSVARGTGELFF. Using reference TRBV9 and TRBJ2-2 for the parts outside the CDR3, the full variable domain is DSGVTQTPKHLITATGQRVTLRCSPRSGDLSVYWYQQSLDQGLQFLIQYYNGEERAKGNILERFSAQQFPDLHSELNLSSLELGDSALYFCASSVARGTGELFFGEGSRLTVL.

The chain uses TRBV30 and TRBJ1-4; D is unresolved. Germline V gives CDR1 GTSNPN, CDR2 SVGIG (reference sequence). V was pared by 3 bases and J by 0 bases, with 8 bases between. The length of the CDR3 is 14 residues. The CDR3 loop is CAWRDYPTNEKLFF. CDR3 in DNA: TGTGCCTGGAGGGACTATCCAACTAATGAAAAACTGTTTTTT. Full variable domain (missing parts from reference TRBV30 and TRBJ1-4): SQTIHQWPATLVQPVGSPLSLECTVEGTSNPNLYWYRQAAGRGLQLLFYSVGIGQISSEVPQNLSASRPQDRQFILSSKKLLLSDSGFYLCAWRDYPTNEKLFFGSGTQLSVL.

The chain is built from TRBV7-2 and TRBJ2-7; D is unclear. Between the trimmed V and J ends, which lost 7 bases and 7 bases, there was a span of 14 bases. This CDR3 contains 12 residues. CDR1 and CDR2 from the germline V gene are SGHTA and FQGNSA. In DNA form, the CDR3 reads TGTGCCAGCAACTTGGGCCGAAAGGAGCAGTACTTC. This translates into CASNLGRKEQYF.

The rearrangement uses TRBV7-2 and TRBJ2-2; 10 bases map to TRBD2. V trimming: 5 bases; J trimming: 3 bases; junction bases outside the gene matches: 9. This CDR3 comprises 17 residues. Germline CDR1 SGHTA, CDR2 FQGNSA. CDR3 nucleotides: TGTGCCAGCAGCCTACGTAGCGGGAGGCGGTACACCGGGGAGCTGTTTTTT. It is translated as CASSLRSGRRYTGELFF.

This sequence joins TRBV30 and TRBJ1-3; TRBD1 matches at 8 bases. The CDR3 totals 17 residues. Germline V CDR1 and CDR2: GTSNPN, SVGIG (reference sequence). V dropped 0 bases and J dropped 0; count of bases not matched to a gene: 7. CDR3 sequence reads: CAWSVRRTGYSGNTIYF. CDR3 nucleotide sequence: TGTGCCTGGAGTGTACGCCGGACAGGGTACTCTGGAAACACCATATATTTT.

This rearrangement joins TRBV27 to TRBJ2-7; 8 bases map to TRBD2. CDR1 is MNHEY, CDR2 SMNVEV, per germline (reference sequence). V lost 5 bases and J lost 0; bases outside the gene matches: 6. This CDR3 spans 15 amino acids. CDR3 nucleotide sequence: TGTGCCAGCAGTAGCACTAGCGGATTCTCCTACGAGCAGTACTTC. This codes for CASSSTSGFSYEQYF.

V usage is TRBV7-2 and J usage is TRBJ2-7; 8 bases fit TRBD2. This CDR3 is built from 16 residues. The trim removed 1 base at V and 2 bases at J, leaving 7 bases unmatched. Germline V lookup: CDR1 SGHTA, CDR2 FQGNSA. CDR3 loop: CASSLEGTSGTYEQYF. CDR3 in DNA: TGTGCCAGCAGCTTAGAGGGAACTAGCGGCACCTACGAGCAGTACTTC.

This chain connects TRBV24-1 to TRBJ2-1; D might be TRBD2 (6 bases). The CDR3 spans 15 residues. Germline V gene lookup returns CDR1 KGHDR and CDR2 SFDVKD. V lost 3 bases, J lost 4 bases, and 12 bases lay in between. The CDR3 reads CATSDRGLPYNEQFF. CDR3 nucleotides: TGTGCCACCAGTGATAGGGGACTGCCATACAATGAGCAGTTCTTC.

The chain employs TRBV11-3 and TRBJ2-3, with a weak D call TRBD2 (5 bases). The V end lost 5 bases, the J end lost 2 bases, and 14 bases lay between the germline ends. Per the germline V gene, CDR1 is SGHNT and CDR2 is YENEEA. This CDR3 has 15 amino acids. DNA for the CDR3: TGTGCCAGCAGCGTCGAAGGGAGTCCCACAGATACGCAGTATTTT. Its protein is CASSVEGSPTDTQYF.

This rearrangement joins TRBV11-2 to TRBJ1-1, with 8 bases matching TRBD1. V shed 5 bases and J 5 bases; nucleotides not matched to a gene: 4. The germline V gene encodes CDR1 SGHAT and CDR2 FQNNGV. The CDR3 runs to 13 residues. This chain's CDR3 is CASSPDRGTEAFF. CDR3 sequence (DNA): TGTGCCAGCAGCCCCGACAGGGGAACTGAAGCTTTCTTT. Looking up the rest from reference TRBV11-2 and TRBJ1-1 gives the full variable domain: EAGVAQSPRYKIIEKRQSVAFWCNPISGHATLYWYQQILGQGPKLLIQFQNNGVVDDSQLPKDRFSAERLKGVDSTLKIQPAKLEDSAVYLCASSPDRGTEAFFGQGTRLTVV.

The chain joins TRBV4-2 to TRBJ1-6; D gene ambiguous. V was clipped by 0 bases and J by 8 bases, with 20 bases between them. The CDR3 loop spans 18 amino acids. The germline CDR1 and CDR2 sequences are LGHNA and YNFKEQ. The CDR3 sequence: CASSQDPLTVRDDSPLHF. Written as DNA, the CDR3 is TGTGCCAGCAGCCAAGATCCCCTAACGGTGAGAGATGATTCACCCCTCCACTTT.

This clone has just one count. Relative to the germline gene, one junction end is altered; a read error may explain this. The chain joins TRBV2 to TRBJ1-2, with D maybe TRBD1 (5 bases). This CDR3 has 10 amino acids. Germline CDR1 SNHLY, CDR2 FYNNEI. The CDR3 sequence is CASSESGVAF. The DNA of the CDR3 is TGTGCCAGCAGTGAATCGGGGGTCGCCTTC.

The rearrangement uses TRBV9 and TRBJ2-7, with 11 bases fitting TRBD2. Looked up from germline, CDR1 is SGDLS and CDR2 is YYNGEE. This CDR3 is 14 amino acids long. J was trimmed by 3 bases and V by 2 bases; bases with no gene match: 1. The CDR3, as DNA: TGTGCCAGCAGCGTGGGGACTAGCGGCTACGAGCAGTACTTC. Its protein is CASSVGTSGYEQYF.

About this clone: This sample includes further DNA sequences coding for the same CDR3. The chain uses TRBV7-3 and TRBJ2-2; TRBD2 matches 8 bases. With V trimmed by 3 bases and J by 1 base, 1 base remained unmatched. The CDR3 runs 15 residues. The germline V gene encodes CDR1 SGHTA and CDR2 FQGTGA. CDR3 sequence: CASSFAGGNTGELFF. The DNA of the CDR3 is TGTGCCAGCAGCTTTGCGGGAGGGAACACCGGGGAGCTGTTTTTT.

The V call is TRBV28, the J call TRBJ2-5; 11 nucleotides align to TRBD1. The CDR3 spans 15 residues. Germline V gives CDR1 MDHEN, CDR2 SYDVKM. The ends lost 7 bases at V and 5 bases at J; junction bases unmatched: 9. The DNA for the CDR3 is TGTGCCAGCACCACAGGACAGGGGGCATGGGAGACCCAGTACTTC. Translating gives CASTTGQGAWETQYF.

V and J are TRBV29-1 and TRBJ1-2; no clear D. Between the trimmed V and J ends, which lost 4 bases and 14 bases, there was a span of 14 bases. The germline V gene encodes CDR1 SQVTM and CDR2 ANQGSEA. The CDR3 loop spans 10 amino acids. The CDR3 DNA is TGCAGCGTTGTAACCCAGATTTGGACCTTC. Translation: CSVVTQIWTF.